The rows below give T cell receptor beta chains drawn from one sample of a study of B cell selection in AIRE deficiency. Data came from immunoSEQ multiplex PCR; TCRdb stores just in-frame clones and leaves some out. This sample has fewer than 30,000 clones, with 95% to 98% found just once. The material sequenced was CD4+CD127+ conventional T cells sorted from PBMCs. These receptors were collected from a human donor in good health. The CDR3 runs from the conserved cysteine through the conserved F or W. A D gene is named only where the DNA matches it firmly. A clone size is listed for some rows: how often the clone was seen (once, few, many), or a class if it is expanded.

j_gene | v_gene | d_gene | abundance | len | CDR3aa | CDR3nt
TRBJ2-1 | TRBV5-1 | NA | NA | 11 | CASSLLGEQFF | TGCGCCAGCAGCTTATTGGGTGAGCAGTTCTTC
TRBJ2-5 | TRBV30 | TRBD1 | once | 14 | CAWSRTGGGETQYF | TGTGCCTGGAGCCGGACAGGGGGGGGAGAGACCCAGTACTTC
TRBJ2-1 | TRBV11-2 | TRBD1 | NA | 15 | CASSFGQGAYNEQFF | TGTGCCAGCAGCTTCGGACAGGGTGCCTACAATGAGCAGTTCTTC
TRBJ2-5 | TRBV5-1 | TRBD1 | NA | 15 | CASSSGTGFQETQYF | TGCGCCAGCAGCTCCGGGACAGGGTTCCAAGAGACCCAGTACTTC
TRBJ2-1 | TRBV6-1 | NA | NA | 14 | CASSRDSSYNEQFF | TGTGCCAGCAGCCGGGACTCTTCCTACAATGAGCAGTTCTTC
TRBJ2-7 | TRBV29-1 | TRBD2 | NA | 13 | CSVVGTSSYEQYF | TGCAGCGTTGTCGGGACTAGCTCCTACGAGCAGTACTTC
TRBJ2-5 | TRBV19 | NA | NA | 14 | CASSGGAGQETQYF | TGTGCCAGTAGTGGCGGAGCAGGCCAAGAGACCCAGTACTTC
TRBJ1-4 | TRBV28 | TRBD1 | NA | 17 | CASSRGTGRKTNEKLFF | TGTGCCAGCAGTCGCGGGACAGGGAGGAAAACTAATGAAAAACTGTTTTTT
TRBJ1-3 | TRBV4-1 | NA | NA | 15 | CASSQDPGSGNTIYF | TGCGCCAGCAGCCAAGATCCGGGCTCGGGGAACACCATATATTTT
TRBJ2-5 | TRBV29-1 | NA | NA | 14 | CSVDRGRGRQTQYF | TGCAGCGTTGATCGGGGGCGGGGGCGGCAGACCCAGTACTTC
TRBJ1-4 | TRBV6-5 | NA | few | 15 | CASSYRGRGNEKLFF | TGTGCCAGCAGTTACCGCGGGAGAGGGAATGAAAAACTGTTTTTT
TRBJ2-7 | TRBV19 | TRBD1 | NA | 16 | CASRPQGTSRSYEQYF | TGTGCCAGTAGACCACAGGGGACATCGCGATCCTACGAGCAGTACTTC
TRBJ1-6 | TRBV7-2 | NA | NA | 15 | CASSAVVTRTSPLHF | TGTGCCAGCAGCGCCGTAGTGACTCGCACCTCACCCCTCCACTTT
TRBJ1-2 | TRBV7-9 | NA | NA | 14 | CASSLDAGSYGYTF | TGTGCCAGCAGCTTAGACGCAGGATCCTATGGCTACACCTTC
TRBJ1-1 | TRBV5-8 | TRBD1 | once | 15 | CASSLLGTANTEAFF | TGTGCCAGCAGCTTGTTGGGGACAGCCAACACTGAAGCTTTCTTT
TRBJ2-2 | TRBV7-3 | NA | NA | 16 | CASSRPSGVGTGELFF | TGTGCCAGCAGCCGACCTTCGGGAGTCGGTACCGGGGAGCTGTTTTTT
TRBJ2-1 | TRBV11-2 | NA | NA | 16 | CASSSGLSPYYNEQFF | TGTGCCAGCAGCTCCGGACTATCACCCTACTACAATGAGCAGTTCTTC
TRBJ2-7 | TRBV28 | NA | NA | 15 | CASSTVRGGHYEQYF | TGTGCCAGCAGCACCGTCCGGGGTGGTCACTACGAGCAGTACTTC
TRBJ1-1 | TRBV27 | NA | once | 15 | CASSGMKGARLEAFF | TGTGCCAGCAGTGGAATGAAAGGGGCTCGATTGGAAGCTTTCTTT
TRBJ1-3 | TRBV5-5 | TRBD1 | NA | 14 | CASSLDRGGNTIYF | TGTGCCAGCAGCTTAGACAGGGGAGGAAACACCATATATTTT
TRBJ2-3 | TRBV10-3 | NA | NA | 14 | CANSVTLSTDTQYF | TGTGCCAACTCAGTGACGCTAAGCACAGATACGCAGTATTTT
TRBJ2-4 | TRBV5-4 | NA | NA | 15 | CASSLGGEAKNIQYF | TGTGCCAGCAGCTTGGGGGGAGAGGCCAAAAACATTCAGTACTTC
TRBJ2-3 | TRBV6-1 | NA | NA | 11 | CASSPQYTQYF | TGTGCCAGCAGTCCGCAGTATACGCAGTATTTT
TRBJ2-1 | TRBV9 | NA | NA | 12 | CASSVVGDEQFF | TGTGCCAGCAGCGTAGTGGGGGATGAGCAGTTCTTC
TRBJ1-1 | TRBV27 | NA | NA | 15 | CASSSRYPGDTEAFF | TGTGCCAGCAGCTCAAGGTACCCGGGGGACACTGAAGCTTTCTTT
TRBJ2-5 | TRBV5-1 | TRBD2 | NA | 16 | CASSLAAGGLRETQYF | TGCGCCAGCAGCTTGGCAGCGGGAGGTCTGCGAGAGACCCAGTACTTC
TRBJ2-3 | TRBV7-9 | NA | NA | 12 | CASSPTTDTQYF | TGTGCCAGCAGCCCAACCACAGATACGCAGTATTTT
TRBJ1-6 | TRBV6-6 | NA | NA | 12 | CASRSANSPLHF | TGTGCCAGCAGGTCAGCTAATTCACCCCTCCACTTT
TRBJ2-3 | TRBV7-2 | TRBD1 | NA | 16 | CASSLRGTVSTDTQYF | TGTGCCAGCAGCTTAAGGGGGACAGTAAGCACAGATACGCAGTATTTT
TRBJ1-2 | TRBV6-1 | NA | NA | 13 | CASNPGGLYGYTF | TGTGCCAGCAATCCCGGGGGCCTCTATGGCTACACCTTC
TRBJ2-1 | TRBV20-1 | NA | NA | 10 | CSFLYNEQFF | TGCAGTTTCCTTTACAATGAGCAGTTCTTC
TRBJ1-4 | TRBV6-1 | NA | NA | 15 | CASSMGATTNEKLFF | TGTGCCAGCAGCATGGGGGCGACAACTAATGAAAAACTGTTTTTT
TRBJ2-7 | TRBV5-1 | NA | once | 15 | CASSLAGAGTYEQYF | TGCGCCAGCAGCTTGGCAGGGGCAGGAACCTACGAGCAGTACTTC
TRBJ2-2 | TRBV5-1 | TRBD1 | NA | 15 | CASSLGTGGAGELFF | TGCGCCAGCAGCTTGGGGACAGGGGGGGCCGGGGAGCTGTTTTTT
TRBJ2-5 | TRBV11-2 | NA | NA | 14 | CASSLGRYQETQYF | TGTGCCAGCAGCCTAGGACGGTACCAAGAGACCCAGTACTTC
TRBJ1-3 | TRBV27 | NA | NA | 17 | CASSLYPDGRSGNTIYF | TGTGCCAGCAGTTTATACCCCGACGGACGCTCTGGAAACACCATATATTTT
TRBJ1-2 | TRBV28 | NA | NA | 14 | CASNVAGPNYGYTF | TGTGCCAGCAATGTAGCAGGACCTAACTATGGCTACACCTTC
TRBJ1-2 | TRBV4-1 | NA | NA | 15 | CASRLVGPTNYGYTF | TGCGCCAGCCGGCTGGTTGGGCCAACTAACTATGGCTACACCTTC
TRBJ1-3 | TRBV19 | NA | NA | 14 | CASTHRGSGNTIYF | TGTGCCAGTACCCACCGGGGTTCTGGAAACACCATATATTTT
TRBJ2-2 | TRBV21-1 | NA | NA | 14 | CASSRDRGTGELFF | TGTGCCAGCAGCCGCGACAGGGGAACCGGGGAGCTGTTTTTT
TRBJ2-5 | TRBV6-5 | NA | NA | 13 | CATLSPQVETQYF | TGTGCCACCTTAAGTCCCCAGGTGGAGACCCAGTACTTC
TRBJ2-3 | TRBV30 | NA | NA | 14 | CAWSGLTSTDTQYF | TGTGCCTGGTCCGGACTTACTAGCACAGATACGCAGTATTTT
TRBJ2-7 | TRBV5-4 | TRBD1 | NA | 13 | CASSSSDRDEQYF | TGTGCCAGCAGCAGCTCGGACAGGGACGAGCAGTACTTC
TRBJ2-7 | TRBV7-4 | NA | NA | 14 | CASSPPEGVYEQYF | TGTGCCAGCAGCCCGCCGGAGGGCGTCTACGAGCAGTACTTC
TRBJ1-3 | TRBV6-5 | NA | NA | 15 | CASSLTHDSGNTIYF | TGTGCCAGCAGCCTAACACACGACTCTGGAAACACCATATATTTT
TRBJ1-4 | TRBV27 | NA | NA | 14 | CASIPRENNEKLFF | TGTGCCAGCATCCCTAGGGAGAATAATGAAAAACTGTTTTTT
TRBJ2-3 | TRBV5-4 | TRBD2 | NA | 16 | CASSSGGAGGTDTQYF | TGTGCCAGCAGCTCGGGGGGGGCAGGGGGCACAGATACGCAGTATTTT
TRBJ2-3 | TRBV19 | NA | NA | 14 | CASSKGLNTDTQYF | TGTGCCAGTAGTAAAGGACTAAACACAGATACGCAGTATTTT
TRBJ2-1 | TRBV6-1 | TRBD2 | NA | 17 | CASSARRTSGRGDEQFF | TGTGCCAGCAGTGCCCGAAGGACTAGCGGGAGGGGGGATGAGCAGTTCTTC
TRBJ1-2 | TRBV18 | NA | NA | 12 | CASSSTGDGYTF | TGTGCCAGCTCATCAACAGGAGATGGCTACACCTTC
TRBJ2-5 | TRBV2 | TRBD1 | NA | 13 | CASSGTGTETQYF | TGTGCCAGCAGCGGGACAGGGACAGAGACCCAGTACTTC
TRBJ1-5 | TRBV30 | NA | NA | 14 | CAWSTQAKGQPQHF | TGTGCCTGGAGTACCCAAGCTAAGGGTCAGCCCCAGCATTTT
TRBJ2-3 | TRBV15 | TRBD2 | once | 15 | CATSGTSGRSDTQYF | TGTGCCACCAGCGGGACTAGCGGGAGGTCAGATACGCAGTATTTT